This T cell receptor beta chain comes out of a study of cytomegalovirus exposure and HLA in healthy donors. Both 60 Vbeta primers and 13 Jbeta primers went into the PCR. Sequencing used immunoSEQ multiplex PCR; TCRdb keeps in-frame clones, though not all of them. The table has about 110,000 clones, around 77% seen once. Trimming removed 3 bases from V and 3 bases from J, with 12 bases in between. This CDR3 spans 14 amino acids. Germline loops: CDR1 LNHDA, CDR2 SQIVND (reference sequence). This receptor was taken from a woman younger than 45 in good health and CMV-seropositive. Sequencing was performed on PBMCs. This chain connects TRBV19 to TRBJ2-7; weak D call: TRBD2 (5 bases). The CDR3 loop is CASSMGLGSYEQYF. CDR3 DNA: TGTGCCAGTAGTATGGGCTTAGGGAGCTACGAGCAGTACTTC.